This TCR beta chain was found in a study of regulatory T cells in long-lasting Graves disease. Study findings and constraints: There were preferences for TRBV28, TRBJ1-2 and TRBJ2-5 in persistent disease.

This clonotype was seen many times. The antigen is undetermined. According to the study, TCR beta libraries were built with iRepertoire HTBI primers and CDR3-region Arm-PCR. MiXCR, applied by TCRdb to the multiplex PCR reads, yields one record per CDR3 protein. The sample carries fewer than 500,000 distinct CDR3 sequences, 15% to 20% recorded once. Germline CDR1 MNHEY, CDR2 SMNVEV (reference sequence). Deletions cut 6 bases from V and 6 bases from J, with 18 bases between. There are 14 residues in the CDR3. The time point here: newly diagnosed GD, antithyroid drugs for less than 3 months. RNA extracted from PBMCs served as the sequencing template. EDTA tubes received about 8.2 milliliters of drawn peripheral blood. This sample was also put to use in a study of T cells in Graves' hyperthyroidism and ophthalmopathy. This second study says: Patients aged 18 to 65 with hyperthyroidism were newly diagnosed, with duration under 2 months.

Source: peripheral blood mononuclear cells (PBMCs), taken at new diagnosis, from a patient treated with antithyroid drugs. The V call is TRBV27, the J call TRBJ2-7, with a weak D call TRBD2 (6 bases). This TCR derives from a middle-aged man with Graves disease. The CDR3 region is CASSSLRLVGEQYF. CDR3 DNA sequence: TGTGCCAGCAGCTCATTGCGACTAGTTGGCGAGCAGTACTTC.